The rows below give T cell receptor beta chains drawn from one sample of a study of PD-L1 blockade in urothelial cancer. Libraries were prepared by immunoSEQ multiplex PCR; TCRdb keeps only in-frame clonotypes and omits some of them. This sample has 85,000 to 90,000 clones; under 90% occur once, and the top ten carry 13% to 15%. The specimen comprised PBMCs, sampled around atezolizumab (anti-PD-L1) treatment. Receptor source: a man between 60 and 75 years old with urothelial cancer. Each CDR3 is given with its conserved first and last residue. The order of the fields is V gene, D gene, CDR3 protein. The D gene is left open where the match is weak.

v_call: TRBV19; d_call: NA; cdr3_aa: CASSIFPLYEQYF
v_call: TRBV6-5; d_call: NA; cdr3_aa: CASSLASYGYTF
v_call: TRBV5-6; d_call: TRBD1; cdr3_aa: CASSLRGTGTGYEQYF
v_call: TRBV11-2; d_call: NA; cdr3_aa: CASKRNTGELFF
v_call: TRBV6-5; d_call: NA; cdr3_aa: CASSYYKTNTEAFF
v_call: TRBV6-1; d_call: TRBD1; cdr3_aa: CASSEAFGQGHGYTF
v_call: TRBV2; d_call: NA; cdr3_aa: CASSGRQGPLETQYF
v_call: TRBV6-5; d_call: TRBD2; cdr3_aa: CASSYITSGKQFF
v_call: TRBV7-2; d_call: NA; cdr3_aa: CASSSQGGLTYEQYF
v_call: TRBV4-2; d_call: TRBD2; cdr3_aa: CASSQTVSLAASYNEQFF
v_call: TRBV28; d_call: NA; cdr3_aa: CASSLTQLIDGYTF
v_call: TRBV2; d_call: TRBD1; cdr3_aa: CASSVGQGTYEQYF
v_call: TRBV5-1; d_call: NA; cdr3_aa: CASSVDQGSYEQYF
v_call: TRBV10-3; d_call: NA; cdr3_aa: CAIGSYEQYF
v_call: TRBV25-1; d_call: NA; cdr3_aa: CASRIPEREEQYF
v_call: TRBV15; d_call: NA; cdr3_aa: CATSRIRTRQETQYF
v_call: TRBV7-8; d_call: TRBD1; cdr3_aa: CASSIRDRGGYQPQHF
v_call: TRBV11-3; d_call: NA; cdr3_aa: CASSLGLEQYF